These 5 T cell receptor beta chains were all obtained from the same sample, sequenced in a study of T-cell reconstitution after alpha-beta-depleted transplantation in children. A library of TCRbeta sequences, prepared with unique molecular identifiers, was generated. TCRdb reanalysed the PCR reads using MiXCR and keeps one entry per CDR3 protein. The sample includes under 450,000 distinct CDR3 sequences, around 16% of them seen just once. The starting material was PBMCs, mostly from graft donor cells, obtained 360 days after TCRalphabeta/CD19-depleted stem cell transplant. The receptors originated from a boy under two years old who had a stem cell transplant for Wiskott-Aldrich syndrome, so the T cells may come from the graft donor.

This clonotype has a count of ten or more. The CDR3 nucleotides read TGTGCCATCAGTGAACAGTTGGTTAACTATGGCTACACCTTC. Protein sequence: CAISEQLVNYGYTF. The chain recombines TRBV10-3 with TRBJ1-2; no clear D. The CDR3 has 14 residues. Germline V gives CDR1 ENHRY, CDR2 SYGVKD. Trimming cost V 3 bases and J 1 base, with 9 bases left between them.

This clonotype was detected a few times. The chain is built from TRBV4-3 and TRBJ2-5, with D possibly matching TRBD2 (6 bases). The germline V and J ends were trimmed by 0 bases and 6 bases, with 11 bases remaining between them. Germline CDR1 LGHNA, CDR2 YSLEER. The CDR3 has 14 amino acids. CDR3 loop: CASSQDRGGQTQYF. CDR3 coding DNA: TGCGCCAGCAGCCAAGATAGGGGAGGACAGACCCAGTACTTC.

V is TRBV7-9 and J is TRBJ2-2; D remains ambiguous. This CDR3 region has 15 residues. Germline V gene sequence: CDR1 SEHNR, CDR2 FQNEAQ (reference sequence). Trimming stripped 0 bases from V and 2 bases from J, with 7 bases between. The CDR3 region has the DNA TGTGCCAGCAGCTTAGCGCTGGGCAACACCGGGGAGCTGTTTTTT. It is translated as CASSLALGNTGELFF.

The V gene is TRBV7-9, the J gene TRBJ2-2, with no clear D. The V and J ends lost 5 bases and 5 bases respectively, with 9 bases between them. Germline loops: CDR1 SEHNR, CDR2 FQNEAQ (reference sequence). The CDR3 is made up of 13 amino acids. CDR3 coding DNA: TGTGCCAGCAGCCCAAGCTCGACCGGGGAGCTGTTTTTT. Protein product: CASSPSSTGELFF.

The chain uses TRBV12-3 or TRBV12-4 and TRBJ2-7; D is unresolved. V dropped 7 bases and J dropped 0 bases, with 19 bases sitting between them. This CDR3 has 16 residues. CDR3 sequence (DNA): TGTGCCAGCACTGGAACGGATCTCGCAAGCTCCTACGAGCAGTACTTC. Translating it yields CASTGTDLASSYEQYF.